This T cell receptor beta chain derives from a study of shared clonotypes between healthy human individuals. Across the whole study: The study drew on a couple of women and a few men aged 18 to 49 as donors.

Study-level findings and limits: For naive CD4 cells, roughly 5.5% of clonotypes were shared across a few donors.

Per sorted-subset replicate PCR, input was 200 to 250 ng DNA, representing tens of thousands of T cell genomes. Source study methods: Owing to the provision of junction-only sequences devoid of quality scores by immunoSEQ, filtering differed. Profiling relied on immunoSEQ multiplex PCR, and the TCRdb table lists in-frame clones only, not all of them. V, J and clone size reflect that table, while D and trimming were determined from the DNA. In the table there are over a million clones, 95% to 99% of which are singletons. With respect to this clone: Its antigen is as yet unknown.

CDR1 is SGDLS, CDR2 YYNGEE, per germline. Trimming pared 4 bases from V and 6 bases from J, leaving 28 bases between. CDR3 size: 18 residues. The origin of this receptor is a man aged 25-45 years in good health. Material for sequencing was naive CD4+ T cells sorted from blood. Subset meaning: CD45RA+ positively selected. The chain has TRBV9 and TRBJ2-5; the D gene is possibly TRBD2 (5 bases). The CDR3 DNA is TGTGCCAGCAGCCTCTTCGGAGGTTCAGCGGCGACCCCCCAGACCCAGTACTTC. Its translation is CASSLFGGSAATPQTQYF.